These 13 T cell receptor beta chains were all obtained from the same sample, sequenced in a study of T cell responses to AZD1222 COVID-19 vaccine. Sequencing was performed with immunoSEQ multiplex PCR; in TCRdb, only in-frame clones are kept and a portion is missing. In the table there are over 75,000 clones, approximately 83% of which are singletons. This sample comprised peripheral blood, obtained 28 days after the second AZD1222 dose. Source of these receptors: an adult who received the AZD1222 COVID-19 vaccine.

DNA of the CDR3: TGTGCCTGGGAAGGGGACGCCTACGAGCAGTACTTC. It is translated as CAWEGDAYEQYF. The rearrangement joins TRBV30 to TRBJ2-7, with D perhaps matching TRBD1 or TRBD2 (5 bases each). Deletions cut 5 bases from V and 2 bases from J, with 10 bases between. This CDR3 is 12 amino acids long. Germline V gives CDR1 GTSNPN, CDR2 SVGIG (reference sequence).

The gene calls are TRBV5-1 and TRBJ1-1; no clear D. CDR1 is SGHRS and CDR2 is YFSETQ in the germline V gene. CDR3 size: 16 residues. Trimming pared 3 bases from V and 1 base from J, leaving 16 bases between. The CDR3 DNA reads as TGCGCCAGCAGCTCGAGGGAGTCCCTTGCGAACACTGAAGCTTTCTTT. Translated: CASSSRESLANTEAFF. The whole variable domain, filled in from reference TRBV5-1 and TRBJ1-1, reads KAGVTQTPRYLIKTRGQQVTLSCSPISGHRSVSWYQQTPGQGLQFLFEYFSETQRNKGNFPGRFSGRQFSNSRSEMNVSTLELGDSALYLCASSSRESLANTEAFFGQGTRLTVV.

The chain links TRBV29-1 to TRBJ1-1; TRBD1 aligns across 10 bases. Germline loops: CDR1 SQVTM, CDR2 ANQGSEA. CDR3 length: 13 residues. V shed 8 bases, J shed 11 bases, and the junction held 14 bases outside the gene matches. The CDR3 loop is CSSAGTGATGAFF. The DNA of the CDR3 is TGCAGCTCCGCCGGGACAGGGGCAACCGGCGCTTTCTTT.

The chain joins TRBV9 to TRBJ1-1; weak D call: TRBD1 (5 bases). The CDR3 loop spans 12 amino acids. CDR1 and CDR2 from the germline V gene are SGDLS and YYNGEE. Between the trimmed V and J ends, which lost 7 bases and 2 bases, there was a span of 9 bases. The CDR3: CASSTANTEAFF. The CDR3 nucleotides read TGTGCCAGCTCGACAGCTAACACTGAAGCTTTCTTT.

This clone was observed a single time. CDR3 DNA: TGCGCCAGCAGCTTGGTTGGGGTCCCGACGTACGAGCAGTACTTC. The encoded protein is CASSLVGVPTYEQYF. The rearrangement uses TRBV5-1 and TRBJ2-7; no definite D call. Germline CDR1 SGHRS, CDR2 YFSETQ. The CDR3 spans 15 residues. Trimming removed 0 bases from V and 4 bases from J, with 14 bases in between.

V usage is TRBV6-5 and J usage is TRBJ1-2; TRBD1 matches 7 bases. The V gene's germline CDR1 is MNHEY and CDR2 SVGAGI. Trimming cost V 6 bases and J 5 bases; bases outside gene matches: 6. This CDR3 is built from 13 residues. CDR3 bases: TGTGCCAGCAGACCAGGACAGGCTTATGGCTACACCTTC. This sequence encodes CASRPGQAYGYTF.

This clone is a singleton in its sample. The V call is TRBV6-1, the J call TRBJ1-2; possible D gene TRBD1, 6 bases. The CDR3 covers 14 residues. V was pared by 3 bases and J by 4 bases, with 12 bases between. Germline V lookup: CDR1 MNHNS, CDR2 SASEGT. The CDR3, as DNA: TGTGCCAGCAGTGAGCAACAGGGCCCCTATGGCTACACCTTC. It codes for CASSEQQGPYGYTF.

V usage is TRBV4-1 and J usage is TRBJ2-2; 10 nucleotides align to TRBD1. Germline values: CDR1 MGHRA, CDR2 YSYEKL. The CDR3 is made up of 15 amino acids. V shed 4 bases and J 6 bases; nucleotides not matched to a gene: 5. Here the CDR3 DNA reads TGCGCCAGCAGCCGAGAAGGACAGGGGGCCGGGGAGCTGTTTTTT. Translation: CASSREGQGAGELFF.

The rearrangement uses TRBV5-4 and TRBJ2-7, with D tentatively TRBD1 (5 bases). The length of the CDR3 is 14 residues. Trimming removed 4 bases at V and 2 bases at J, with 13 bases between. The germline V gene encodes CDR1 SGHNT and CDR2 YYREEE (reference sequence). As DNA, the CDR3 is TGTGCCAGCAGCGTAGAACAGGTTACCTACGAGCAGTACTTC. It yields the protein CASSVEQVTYEQYF. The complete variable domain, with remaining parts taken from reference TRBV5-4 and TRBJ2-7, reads ETGVTQSPTHLIKTRGQQVTLRCSSQSGHNTVSWYQQALGQGPQFIFQYYREEENGRGNFPPRFSGLQFPNYSSELNVNALELDDSALYLCASSVEQVTYEQYFGPGTRLTVT.

The CDR3 loop reads CASSRLAGEDEQYF. DNA of the CDR3: TGTGCCAGCAGCCGACTAGCGGGAGAGGACGAGCAGTACTTC. The chain couples TRBV7-3 to TRBJ2-7; 12 nucleotides align to TRBD2. The CDR3 covers 14 residues. Trimming removed 5 bases from V and 5 bases from J; junction bases left unmatched: 4. Germline V gives CDR1 SGHTA, CDR2 FQGTGA. The whole variable domain, remainder taken from reference TRBV7-3 and TRBJ2-7, is GAGVSQTPSNKVTEKGKYVELRCDPISGHTALYWYRQSLGQGPEFLIYFQGTGAADDSGLPNDRFFAVRPEGSVSTLKIQRTERGDSAVYLCASSRLAGEDEQYFGPGTRLTVT.

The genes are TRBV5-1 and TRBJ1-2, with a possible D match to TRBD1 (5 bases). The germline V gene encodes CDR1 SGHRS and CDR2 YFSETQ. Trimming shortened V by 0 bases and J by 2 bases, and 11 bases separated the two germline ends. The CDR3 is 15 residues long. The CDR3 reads CASSLVQGTNYGYTF. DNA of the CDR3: TGCGCCAGCAGCTTGGTTCAGGGAACCAACTATGGCTACACCTTC.

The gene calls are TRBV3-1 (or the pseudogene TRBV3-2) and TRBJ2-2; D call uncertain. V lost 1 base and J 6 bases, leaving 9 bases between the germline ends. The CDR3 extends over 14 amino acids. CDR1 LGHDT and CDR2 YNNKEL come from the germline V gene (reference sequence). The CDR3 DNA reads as TGTGCCAGCAGCCAAGGGTATCGGGCCGGGGAGCTGTTTTTT. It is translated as CASSQGYRAGELFF.

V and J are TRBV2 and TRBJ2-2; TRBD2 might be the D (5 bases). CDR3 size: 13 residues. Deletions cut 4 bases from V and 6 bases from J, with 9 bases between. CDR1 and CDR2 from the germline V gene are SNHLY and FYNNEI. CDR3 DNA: TGTGCCAGCAGTGGTGAGGGAGCCGGGGAGCTGTTTTTT. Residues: CASSGEGAGELFF.